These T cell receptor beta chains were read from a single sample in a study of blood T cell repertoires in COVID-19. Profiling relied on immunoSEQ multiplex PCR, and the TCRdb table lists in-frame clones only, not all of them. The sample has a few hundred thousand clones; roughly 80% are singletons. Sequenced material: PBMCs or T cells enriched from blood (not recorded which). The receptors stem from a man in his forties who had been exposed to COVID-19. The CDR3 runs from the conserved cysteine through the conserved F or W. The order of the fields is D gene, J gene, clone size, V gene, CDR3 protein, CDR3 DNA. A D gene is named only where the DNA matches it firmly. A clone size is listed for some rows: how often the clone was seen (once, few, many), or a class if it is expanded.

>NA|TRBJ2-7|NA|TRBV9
CASSTGGSSTTLSF
TGTGCCAGCAGCACCGGGGGTAGCTCTACAACATTGTCCTTC
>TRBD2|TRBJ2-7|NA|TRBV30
CAWRASGTEQYF
TGTGCCTGGAGGGCTAGCGGGACCGAGCAGTACTTC
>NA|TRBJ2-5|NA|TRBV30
CAWTRWRQRTEETQYF
TGTGCCTGGACGAGGTGGAGGCAGAGGACAGAAGAGACCCAGTACTTC
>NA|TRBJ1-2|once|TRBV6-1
CASSDPFGVTGANYGYTF
TGTGCCAGCAGTGATCCGTTTGGCGTTACGGGAGCTAACTATGGCTACACCTTC
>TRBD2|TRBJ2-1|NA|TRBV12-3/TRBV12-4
CASSPAGINEQFF
TGTGCCAGCAGCCCAGCGGGAATCAATGAGCAGTTCTTC
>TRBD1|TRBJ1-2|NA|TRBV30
CAWKITGGYGYTF
TGTGCCTGGAAGATTACAGGGGGATATGGCTACACCTTC
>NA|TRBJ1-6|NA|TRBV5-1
CASSLSFRDTSPLHF
TGCGCCAGCAGCTTGAGCTTCAGGGACACTTCCCCCCTCCACTTT
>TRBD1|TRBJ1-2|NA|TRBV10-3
CAISQAKGQGRGYTF
TGTGCCATCAGCCAAGCAAAAGGACAGGGGAGGGGCTACACCTTC
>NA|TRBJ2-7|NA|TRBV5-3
CARSFPGATYEQYF
TGTGCCAGAAGCTTTCCAGGGGCGACCTACGAGCAGTACTTC
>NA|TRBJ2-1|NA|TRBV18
CASSPLASVSHEQFF
TGTGCCAGCTCACCACTCGCTAGCGTTTCCCATGAGCAGTTCTTC
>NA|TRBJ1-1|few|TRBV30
CAWNIRTAAPAFF
TGTGCCTGGAACATAAGGACAGCGGCTCCAGCTTTCTTT
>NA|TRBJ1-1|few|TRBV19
CASSIASGMNTEAFF
TGTGCCAGTAGTATAGCTTCAGGTATGAACACTGAAGCTTTCTTT
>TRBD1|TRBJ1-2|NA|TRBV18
CASSQGVGGDRLPGRYGYTF
TGTGCCAGCTCTCAAGGTGTTGGTGGGGACAGACTACCGGGTCGATATGGCTACACCTTC
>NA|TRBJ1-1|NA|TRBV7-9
CASSLSGNVEAFF
TGTGCCAGCAGCTTATCGGGTAACGTGGAAGCTTTCTTT
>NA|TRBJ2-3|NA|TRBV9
CASSVAVGGWGTDTQYF
TGTGCCAGCAGCGTAGCGGTCGGGGGATGGGGCACAGATACGCAGTATTTT
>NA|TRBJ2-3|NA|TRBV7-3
CASSPSRDFLTQYF
TGTGCCAGCAGCCCTAGCCGGGACTTCCTTACGCAGTATTTT
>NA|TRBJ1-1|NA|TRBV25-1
CASSEFEDRDEAFF
TGTGCCAGCAGTGAATTTGAGGACAGAGATGAAGCTTTCTTT
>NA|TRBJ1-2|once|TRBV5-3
CARRPGEWGYTF
TGTGCCAGAAGGCCAGGGGAGTGGGGCTACACCTTC
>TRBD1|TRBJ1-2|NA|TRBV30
CAWSTGGYDGYTF
TGTGCCTGGAGTACAGGGGGCTACGATGGCTACACCTTC
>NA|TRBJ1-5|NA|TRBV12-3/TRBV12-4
CASAGQHNQPQHF
TGTGCCAGTGCCGGACAGCATAATCAGCCCCAGCATTTT
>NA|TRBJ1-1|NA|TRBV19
CASSTQGSTEAFF
TGTGCCAGTAGTACGCAGGGGTCCACTGAAGCTTTCTTT
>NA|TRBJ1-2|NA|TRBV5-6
CASSRRDGRGGGTF
TGTGCCAGCAGCCGCCGCGATGGTCGGGGAGGGGGGACCTTC